This TCR beta chain was profiled in a study of patients and donors after allogeneic stem cell transplantation. V lost 5 bases to trimming and J lost 6 bases; unmatched junction nucleotides: 14. CDR3 length: 16 residues. Germline CDR1 MNHNS, CDR2 SASEGT. From the RT-PCR reads, TCRdb called clonotypes with MiXCR, one entry per CDR3 protein. The sample includes about 960,000 distinct CDR3 sequences, approximately 19% of them seen just once. This TCR was recovered from a human donor who was either an allogeneic HSCT recipient or a stem cell or donor lymphocyte infusion donor (not recorded which). It is not recorded whose cells these are; they may come from a transplant donor. The sequencing input was blood, either unsorted or a sorted T cell fraction (not recorded which). The rearrangement uses TRBV6-1 and TRBJ2-7; the match to TRBD2 covers 9 bases. The CDR3 DNA follows: TGTGCCAGCAGTCGACTCCTTAGCGGGAGAATCGGCGAGCAGTACTTC. As protein: CASSRLLSGRIGEQYF.